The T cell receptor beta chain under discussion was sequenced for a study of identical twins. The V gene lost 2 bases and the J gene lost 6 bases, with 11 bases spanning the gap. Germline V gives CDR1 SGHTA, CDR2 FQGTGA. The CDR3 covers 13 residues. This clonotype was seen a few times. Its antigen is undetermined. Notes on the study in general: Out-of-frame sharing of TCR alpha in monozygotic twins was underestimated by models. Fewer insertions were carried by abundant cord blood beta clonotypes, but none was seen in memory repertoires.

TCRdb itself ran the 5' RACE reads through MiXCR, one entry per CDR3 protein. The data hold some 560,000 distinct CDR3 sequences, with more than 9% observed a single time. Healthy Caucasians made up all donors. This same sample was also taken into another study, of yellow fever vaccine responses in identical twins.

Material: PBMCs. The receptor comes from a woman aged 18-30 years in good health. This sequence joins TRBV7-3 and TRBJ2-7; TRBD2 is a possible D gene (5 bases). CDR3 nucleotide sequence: TGTGCCAGCAGCTTACTCCGGGGTGCCGAGCAGTACTTC. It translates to CASSLLRGAEQYF.